This T cell receptor (beta chain) was found in a study of CXCR3-negative and CXCR3-positive naive CD8 T cells. Points from the study as a whole: Comparison of naive CXCR3-negative and CXCR3-positive cells revealed similar TRBV-TRBJ usage, while memory cells differed. Relative to CXCR3-negative naive cells, CXCR3-positive naive cells had more hydrophobic TRB CDR3s.

Comment on this clonotype: Its specificity is unknown.

cDNA libraries for TRB were generated by 5' RACE incorporating UMI labels. TCRdb re-called the 5' RACE reads; one entry per CDR3 protein, DNA not given. The repertoire table contains around 130,000 distinct CDR3 sequences. Germline CDR1 reads PRHDT; CDR2 reads FYEKMQ (reference sequence). The CDR3 runs 13 residues. The TCR was taken from a human donor in good health. Some clones in this sample may be carry-over from other donors' samples. V usage is TRBV13 and J usage is TRBJ2-7. Source material: naive CXCR3+ CD8+ T cells from blood. Subset given: CD45RO-CCR7+CD27+CD95- naive CD8+ T cells expressing CXCR3 (TNR3+). This CDR3 reads CASSFRASYEQYF.